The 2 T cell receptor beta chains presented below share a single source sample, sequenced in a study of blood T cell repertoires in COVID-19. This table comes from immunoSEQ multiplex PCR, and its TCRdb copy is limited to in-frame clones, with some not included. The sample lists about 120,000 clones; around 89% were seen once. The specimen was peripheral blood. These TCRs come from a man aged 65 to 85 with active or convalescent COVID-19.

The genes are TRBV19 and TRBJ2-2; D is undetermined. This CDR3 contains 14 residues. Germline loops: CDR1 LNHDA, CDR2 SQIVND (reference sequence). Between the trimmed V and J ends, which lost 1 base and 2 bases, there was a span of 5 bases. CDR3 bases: TGTGCCAGTAGTATAGGCAGAAACACCGGGGAGCTGTTTTTT. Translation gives CASSIGRNTGELFF.

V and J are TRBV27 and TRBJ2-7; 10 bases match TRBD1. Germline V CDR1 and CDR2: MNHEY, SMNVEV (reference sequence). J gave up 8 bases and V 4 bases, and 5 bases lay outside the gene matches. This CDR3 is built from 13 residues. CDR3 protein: CASSSRDRGKQYF. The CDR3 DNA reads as TGTGCCAGCAGTTCCCGGGACAGGGGTAAGCAGTACTTC.